This T cell receptor (beta chain) was documented in a study of T cell changes during pregnancy in multiple sclerosis. Germline V gene sequence: CDR1 MNHNY, CDR2 SVGAGI (reference sequence). This CDR3 has 14 residues. The V and J ends lost 6 bases and 4 bases respectively, with 15 bases between them. Profiling relied on immunoSEQ multiplex PCR, and the TCRdb table lists in-frame clones only, not all of them. Of 90,000 to 120,000 clones in the sample, 80% to 95% were seen once. The sequence derives from a female donor in good health, enrolled as a control in a pregnancy study. The rearrangement joins TRBV6-6 to TRBJ1-2; no definite D call. The sample here was peripheral blood, taken in the third trimester of pregnancy. The CDR3 loop is CASSHKSTPYGYTF. CDR3 nucleotide sequence: TGTGCCAGCAGCCACAAATCCACACCCTATGGCTACACCTTC.